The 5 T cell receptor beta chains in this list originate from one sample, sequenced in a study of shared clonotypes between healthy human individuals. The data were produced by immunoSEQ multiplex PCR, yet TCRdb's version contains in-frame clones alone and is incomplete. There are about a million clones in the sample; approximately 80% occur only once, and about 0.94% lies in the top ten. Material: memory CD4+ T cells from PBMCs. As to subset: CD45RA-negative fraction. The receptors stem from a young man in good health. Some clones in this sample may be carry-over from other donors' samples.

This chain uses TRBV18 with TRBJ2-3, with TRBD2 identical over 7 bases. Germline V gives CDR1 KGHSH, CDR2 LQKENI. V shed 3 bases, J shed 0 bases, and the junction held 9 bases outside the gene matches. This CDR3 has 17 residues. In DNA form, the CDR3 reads TGTGCCAGCTCACCTTGGCTAGCGGTCGATAGCACAGATACGCAGTATTTT. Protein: CASSPWLAVDSTDTQYF.

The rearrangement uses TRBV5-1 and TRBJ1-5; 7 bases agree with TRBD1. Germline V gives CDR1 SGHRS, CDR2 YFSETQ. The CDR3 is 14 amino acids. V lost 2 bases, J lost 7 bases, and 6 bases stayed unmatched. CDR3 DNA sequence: TGCGCCAGCAGCTTACAGGGGTTTGGACAGCCCCAGCATTTT. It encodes CASSLQGFGQPQHF.

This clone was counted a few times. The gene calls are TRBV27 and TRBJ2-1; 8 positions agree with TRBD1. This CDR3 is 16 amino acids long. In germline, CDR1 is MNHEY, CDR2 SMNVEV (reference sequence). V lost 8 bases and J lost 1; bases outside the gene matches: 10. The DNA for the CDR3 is TGTGCCAGCTGTACCGGGACAGGTTTTTCCTACAATGAGCAGTTCTTC. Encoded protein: CASCTGTGFSYNEQFF.

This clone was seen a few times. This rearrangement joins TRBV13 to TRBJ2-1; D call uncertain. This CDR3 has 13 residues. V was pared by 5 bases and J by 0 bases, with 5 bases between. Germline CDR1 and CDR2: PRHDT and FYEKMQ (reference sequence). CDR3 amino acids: CASSPPSYNEQFF. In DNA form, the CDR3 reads TGTGCCAGCAGCCCCCCCTCCTACAATGAGCAGTTCTTC.

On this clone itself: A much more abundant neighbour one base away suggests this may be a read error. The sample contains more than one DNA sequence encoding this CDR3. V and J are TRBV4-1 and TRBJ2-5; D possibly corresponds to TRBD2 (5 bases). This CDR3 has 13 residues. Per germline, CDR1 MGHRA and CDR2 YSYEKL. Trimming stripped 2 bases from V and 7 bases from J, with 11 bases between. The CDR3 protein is CASSQPNEGTQYF. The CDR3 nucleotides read TGCGCCAGCAGCCAACCCAATGAGGGGACCCAGTACTTC.